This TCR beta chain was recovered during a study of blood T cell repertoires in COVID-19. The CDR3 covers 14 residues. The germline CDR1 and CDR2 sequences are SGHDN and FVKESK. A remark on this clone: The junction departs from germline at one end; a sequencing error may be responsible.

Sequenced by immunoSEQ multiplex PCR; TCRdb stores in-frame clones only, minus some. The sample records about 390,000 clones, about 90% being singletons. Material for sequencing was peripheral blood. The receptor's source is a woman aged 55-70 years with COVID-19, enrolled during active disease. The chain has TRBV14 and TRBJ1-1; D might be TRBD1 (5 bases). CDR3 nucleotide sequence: TGTGCCAGCAGCCAAGGCCGACACAAAAAAGGGGAAGCCTTT. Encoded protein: CASSQGRHKKGEAF.